This entry lists 11 T cell receptor beta chains sequenced from one sample in a study of cytomegalovirus exposure and HLA in healthy donors. Researchers ran the PCR with 60 Vbeta and 13 Jbeta primers. Libraries were prepared by immunoSEQ multiplex PCR; TCRdb keeps only in-frame clonotypes and omits some of them. The sample holds 130,000 to 150,000 clones, 80% seen once. The sequenced sample consisted of PBMCs. The source of these receptors is a male donor in good health and CMV-seronegative.

This clone was seen a few times. The chain combines TRBV5-6 with TRBJ2-4, with 7 positions matching TRBD1. With V trimmed by 3 bases and J by 1 base, 10 bases remained unmatched. The CDR3 length is 17 residues. Germline V gene lookup returns CDR1 SGHDT and CDR2 YYEEEE. CDR3 region: CASSSPGQFGAKNIQYF. The CDR3 nucleotides are TGTGCCAGCAGCTCCCCGGGACAGTTTGGGGCCAAAAACATTCAGTACTTC. The variable domain in full, with the rest retrieved from reference TRBV5-6 and TRBJ2-4, is DAGVTQSPTHLIKTRGQQVTLRCSPKSGHDTVSWYQQALGQGPQFIFQYYEEEERQRGNFPDRFSGHQFPNYSSELNVNALLLGDSALYLCASSSPGQFGAKNIQYFGAGTRLSVL.

The genes are TRBV6-1 and TRBJ1-5; D not resolved. The germline V and J ends were trimmed by 0 bases and 4 bases, with 7 bases remaining between them. The CDR3 is made up of 14 amino acids. Germline-derived CDR1 and CDR2 are MNHNS and SASEGT. This chain's CDR3 is CASSEAPNNQPQHF. The CDR3 bases are TGTGCCAGCAGTGAAGCCCCAAATAATCAGCCCCAGCATTTT.

This chain links TRBV4-3 with TRBJ1-6; TRBD1 might be the D (6 bases). Per the germline V gene, CDR1 is LGHNA and CDR2 is YSLEER. This CDR3 is built from 19 residues. Trimming pared 0 bases from V and 0 bases from J, leaving 15 bases between. The CDR3 bases are TGCGCCAGCAGCCAAGATGGGGGCGACCCTAGCTCCTATAATTCACCCCTCCACTTT. Encoded protein: CASSQDGGDPSSYNSPLHF.

This clone has just one count. V is TRBV6-5 and J is TRBJ2-1; tentative D call: TRBD2 (6 bases). The germline V gene encodes CDR1 MNHEY and CDR2 SVGAGI. Trimming removed 6 bases at V and 10 bases at J, with 10 bases between. The length of the CDR3 is 11 residues. In nucleotides, the CDR3 is TGTGCCAGCAGCTGGGGGGTCGAGCAGTTCTTC. Amino acids: CASSWGVEQFF.

The chain links TRBV19 to TRBJ1-5; a weak D match, TRBD1 (5 bases). Germline assignment: CDR1 LNHDA and CDR2 SQIVND (reference sequence). Trimming took off 4 bases at V and 6 bases at J, with 10 bases between the two ends. CDR3 length: 13 residues. CDR3 loop: CASSKTDGQPQHF. CDR3 nucleotides: TGTGCCAGTAGTAAGACAGATGGTCAGCCCCAGCATTTT.

This clone was seen only a few times. Other DNA sequences in this sample translate to the same CDR3. The chain recombines TRBV9 with TRBJ2-2; possible D gene TRBD2, 6 bases. Germline values: CDR1 SGDLS, CDR2 YYNGEE. V was trimmed by 0 bases and J by 5 bases, leaving 8 bases between them. The CDR3 extends over 14 amino acids. The CDR3: CASSVVSGTGELFF. The CDR3 nucleotides are TGTGCCAGCAGCGTAGTTAGCGGTACCGGGGAGCTGTTTTTT.

The V and J genes are TRBV28 and TRBJ2-3; 9 bases are a match to TRBD1. Trimming cost V 4 bases and J 6 bases; bases outside gene matches: 8. The CDR3 is made up of 15 amino acids. Germline V gives CDR1 MDHEN, CDR2 SYDVKM. CDR3 loop: CASSSAGTGSDTQYF. In nucleotides, the CDR3 is TGTGCCAGCAGTTCCGCCGGGACAGGGTCTGATACGCAGTATTTT.

The chain combines TRBV18 with TRBJ1-3; D ambiguous. Trimming removed 1 base at V and 3 bases at J, with 4 bases between. This CDR3 comprises 13 residues. Germline assignment: CDR1 KGHSH and CDR2 LQKENI. The CDR3 sequence: CASSPLRGNTIYF. The DNA of the CDR3 is TGTGCCAGCTCACCACTCCGTGGAAACACCATATATTTT. Complete variable domain (other parts from reference TRBV18 and TRBJ1-3): NAGVMQNPRHLVRRRGQEARLRCSPMKGHSHVYWYRQLPEEGLKFMVYLQKENIIDESGMPKERFSAEFPKEGPSILRIQQVVRGDSAAYFCASSPLRGNTIYFGEGSWLTVV.

The chain links TRBV6-5 to TRBJ2-3, with TRBD1 matching 11 bases. V shed 2 bases and J 4 bases; nucleotides not matched to a gene: 5. This CDR3 has 16 amino acids. Germline CDR1 and CDR2: MNHEY and SVGAGI. CDR3: CASSYGTGGPADTQYF. CDR3 sequence (DNA): TGTGCCAGCAGTTACGGGACAGGGGGGCCTGCAGATACGCAGTATTTT.

J is TRBJ1-1 and V is TRBV28, with 7 bases aligning to TRBD1. J gave up 1 base and V 5 bases, and 4 bases lay outside the gene matches. Per the germline V gene, CDR1 is MDHEN and CDR2 is SYDVKM. This CDR3 is 14 amino acids long. The CDR3 sequence is CASSIDRENTEAFF. CDR3 nucleotides: TGTGCCAGCAGTATTGACAGGGAGAACACTGAAGCTTTCTTT.

The chain uses TRBV27 and TRBJ2-3, with D uncertain. The germline V and J ends were trimmed by 5 bases and 1 base, with 7 bases remaining between them. This CDR3 contains 13 residues. Germline loops: CDR1 MNHEY, CDR2 SMNVEV (reference sequence). The DNA for the CDR3 is TGTGCCAGCAGTCCATTTGGCACAGATACGCAGTATTTT. Protein product: CASSPFGTDTQYF.